This T cell receptor beta chain originates from a study of response to subunit inactivated influenza vaccine. The study, taken as a whole, reports: There was a suggestion from the authors that each seasonal influenza vaccination recruits few new T cells.

In regard to this clonotype: The antigen is not known.

Trimming stripped 7 bases from V and 0 bases from J, with 13 bases between. The CDR3 spans 15 residues. Using its own MiXCR run on the RT-PCR reads, TCRdb lists one record per CDR3 protein. The sample lists about 650,000 distinct CDR3 sequences, 13% to 15% seen once, with about 7.4% in the top ten. This TCR was sampled from a man aged 45-65 years who received an inactivated influenza vaccine. The chain uses TRBV12-3 or TRBV12-4 and TRBJ1-5; D is uncertain. The sample was PBMCs from blood, taken less than 15 days before vaccination. CDR3 DNA: TGTGCCAGCAAGCAAGGAGCTCATAGCAATCAGCCCCAGCATTTT. It is translated as CASKQGAHSNQPQHF.